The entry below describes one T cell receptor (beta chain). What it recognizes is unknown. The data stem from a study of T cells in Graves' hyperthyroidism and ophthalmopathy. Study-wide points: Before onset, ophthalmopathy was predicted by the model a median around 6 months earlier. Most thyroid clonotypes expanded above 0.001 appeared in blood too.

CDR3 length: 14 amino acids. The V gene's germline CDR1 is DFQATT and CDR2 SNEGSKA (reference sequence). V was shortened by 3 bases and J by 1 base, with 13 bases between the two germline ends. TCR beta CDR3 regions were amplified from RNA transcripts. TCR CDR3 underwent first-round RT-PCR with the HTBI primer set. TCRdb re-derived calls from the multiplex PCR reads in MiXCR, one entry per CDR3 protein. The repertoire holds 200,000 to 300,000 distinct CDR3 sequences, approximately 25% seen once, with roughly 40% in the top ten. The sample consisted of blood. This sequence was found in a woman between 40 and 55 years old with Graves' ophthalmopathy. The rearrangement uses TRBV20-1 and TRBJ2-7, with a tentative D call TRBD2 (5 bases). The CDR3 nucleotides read TGCAGTGCTAGCAAACCGACTACATCCTACGAGCAGTACTTC. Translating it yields CSASKPTTSYEQYF.